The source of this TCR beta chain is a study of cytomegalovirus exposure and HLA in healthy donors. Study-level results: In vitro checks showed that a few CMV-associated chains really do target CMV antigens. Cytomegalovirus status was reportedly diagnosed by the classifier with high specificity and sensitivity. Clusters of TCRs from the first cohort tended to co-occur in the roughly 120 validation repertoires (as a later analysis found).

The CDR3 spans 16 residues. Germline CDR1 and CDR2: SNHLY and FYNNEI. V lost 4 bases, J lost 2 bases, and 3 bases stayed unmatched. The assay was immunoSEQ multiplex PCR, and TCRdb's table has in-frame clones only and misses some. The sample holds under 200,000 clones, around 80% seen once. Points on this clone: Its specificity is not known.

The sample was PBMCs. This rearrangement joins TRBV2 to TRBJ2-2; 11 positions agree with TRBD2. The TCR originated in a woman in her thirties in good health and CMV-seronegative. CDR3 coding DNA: TGTGCCAGCAGTGGACTAGCGGGGATAAACACCGGGGAGCTGTTTTTT. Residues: CASSGLAGINTGELFF.